This TCR beta chain was identified in a study of follicular helper T cells after annual influenza vaccination. CDR3 length equals 13 residues. Germline V CDR1 and CDR2: MNHNS, SASEGT. Trimming cost V 8 bases and J 5 bases, with 12 bases left between them. TCRB was sequenced at Survey level resolution. Method: immunoSEQ multiplex PCR; TCRdb's copy keeps in-frame clones and lacks some. The repertoire holds over 6,500 clones, less than 90% seen once, with roughly 2% in the top ten. Described time point: 2014-2015 season, 7 days after vaccination. The V gene is TRBV6-1, the J gene TRBJ1-4; a possible D gene is TRBD1 (6 bases). The clonotype originates from an adult who received the influenza vaccine. The sequenced sample was CXCR5+ CD38- circulating T follicular helper cells from blood, obtained 7 days after influenza vaccination. Sample subset: circulating Tfh, non-naive CD4+CXCR5+PD-1+ (ICOS+CD38+ or ICOS-CD38-). CDR3 loop: CASGFDRNEKLFF. The CDR3 nucleotides are TGTGCCAGCGGATTTGACAGGAATGAAAAACTGTTTTTT.